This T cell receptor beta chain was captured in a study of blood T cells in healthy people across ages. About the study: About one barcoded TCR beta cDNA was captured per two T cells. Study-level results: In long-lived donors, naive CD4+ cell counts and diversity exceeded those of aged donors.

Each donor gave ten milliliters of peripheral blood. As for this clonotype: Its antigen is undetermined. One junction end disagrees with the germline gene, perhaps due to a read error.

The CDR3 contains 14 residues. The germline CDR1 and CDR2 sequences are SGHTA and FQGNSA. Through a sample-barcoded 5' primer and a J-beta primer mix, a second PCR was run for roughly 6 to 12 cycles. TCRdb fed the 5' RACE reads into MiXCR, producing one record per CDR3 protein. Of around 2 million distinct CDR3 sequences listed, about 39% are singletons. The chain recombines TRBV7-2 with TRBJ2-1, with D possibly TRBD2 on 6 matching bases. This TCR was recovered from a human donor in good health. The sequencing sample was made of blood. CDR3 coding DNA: TGTGCCGGCAGCTTAGGTGGGACTGACAATGAGCAGTTCTTC. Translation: CAGSLGGTDNEQFF.